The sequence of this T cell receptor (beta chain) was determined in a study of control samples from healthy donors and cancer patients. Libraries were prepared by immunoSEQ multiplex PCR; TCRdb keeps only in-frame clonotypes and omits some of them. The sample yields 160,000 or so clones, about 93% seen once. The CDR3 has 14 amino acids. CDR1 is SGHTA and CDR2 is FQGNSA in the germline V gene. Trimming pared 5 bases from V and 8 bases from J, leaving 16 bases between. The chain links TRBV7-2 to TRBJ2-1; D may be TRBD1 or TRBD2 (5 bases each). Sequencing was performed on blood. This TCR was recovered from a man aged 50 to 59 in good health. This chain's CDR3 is CASSPPPRGHEQFF. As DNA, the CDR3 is TGTGCCAGCAGCCCCCCGCCCCGGGGCCATGAGCAGTTCTTC.